Below, one T cell receptor (beta chain) is given with its context. A much larger clonotype is one base distant, so this may be a read error. The authors sorted naive CD8 T cells as CD8+CD4-CCR7+CD45RA+. This sample stems from a study of molecular identifiers for immune sequencing clone quantification. Study background: Four of five splits of RNA from 20,000 or 100,000 naive CD8 cells were sequenced in replicates.

The V gene's germline CDR1 is DFQATT and CDR2 SNEGSKA (reference sequence). This CDR3 region has 13 residues. Using its own MiXCR run on the PCR reads, TCRdb lists one record per CDR3 protein. The table has some 590,000 distinct CDR3 sequences, less than 30% seen once. V usage is TRBV20-1 and J usage is TRBJ2-7; D is possibly TRBD2 (5 bases). Sequenced input: naive CD8+ T cells from blood, with Jurkat cell RNA spiked in. The subset was: FACS-sorted CD8+CD4-CCR7+CD45RA+ naive T cells. This clonotype was sampled from a human donor in good health. Some libraries in this study had Jurkat cell RNA spiked in. In DNA form, the CDR3 reads TGCTGTGCTAGCTGGCTGAGCTCCTACGAGCAGTACTTC. Its protein is CCASWLSSYEQYF.